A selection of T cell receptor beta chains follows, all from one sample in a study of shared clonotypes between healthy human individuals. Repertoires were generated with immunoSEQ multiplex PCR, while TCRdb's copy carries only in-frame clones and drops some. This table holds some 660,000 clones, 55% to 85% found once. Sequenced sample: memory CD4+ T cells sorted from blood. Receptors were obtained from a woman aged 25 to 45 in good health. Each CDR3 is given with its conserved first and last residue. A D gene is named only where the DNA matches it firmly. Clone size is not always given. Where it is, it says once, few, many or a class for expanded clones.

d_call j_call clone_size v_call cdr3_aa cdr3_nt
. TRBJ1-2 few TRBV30 CAWSEQGHYGYTF TGTGCCTGGAGTGAACAGGGACACTATGGCTACACCTTC
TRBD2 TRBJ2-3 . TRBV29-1 CSVLGTSGVSTDTQYF TGCAGCGTTCTAGGGACTAGCGGGGTTAGCACAGATACGCAGTATTTT
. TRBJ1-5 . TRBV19 CASSGTPYSNQPQHF TGTGCCAGTTCCGGGACACCTTATAGCAATCAGCCCCAGCATTTT
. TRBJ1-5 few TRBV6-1 CASSEVARGQPQHF TGTGCCAGCAGTGAGGTGGCCCGAGGTCAGCCCCAGCATTTT
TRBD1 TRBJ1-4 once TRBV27 CASSHGGGSSTNEKLFF TGTGCCAGCAGTCATGGAGGGGGCAGTTCCACTAATGAAAAACTGTTTTTT
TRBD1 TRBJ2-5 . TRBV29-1 CSVLQGAFEETQYF TGCAGCGTTCTGCAGGGGGCTTTCGAAGAGACCCAGTACTTC
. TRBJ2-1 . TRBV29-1 CSVGRGDYWDNEQFF TGCAGCGTTGGCAGGGGGGACTATTGGGACAATGAGCAGTTCTTC
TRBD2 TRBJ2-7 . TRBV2 CASSRELAATYEQYF TGTGCCAGCAGTAGGGAACTAGCGGCGACCTACGAGCAGTACTTC
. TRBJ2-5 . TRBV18 CASSPSPQETQYF TGTGCCAGCTCACCATCCCCTCAAGAGACCCAGTACTTC
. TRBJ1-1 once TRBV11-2 CASSPLTGREAFF TGTGCCAGCAGCCCCTTGACGGGCCGGGAAGCTTTCTTT
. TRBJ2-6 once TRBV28 CASSDSGANVLTF TGTGCCAGCAGCGACAGTGGAGCCAACGTCCTGACTTTC